This entry features one T cell receptor beta chain sequence. The sample belongs to a study of blood T cell repertoires in COVID-19. Shortly before study entry, within 2 weeks, exposed participants had met a COVID-19 case. Germline CDR1 reads SGHRS; CDR2 reads YFSETQ. The CDR3 runs to 13 residues. V gave up 5 bases and J gave up 2 bases, with 10 bases separating them. Profiled with immunoSEQ multiplex PCR; TCRdb holds only in-frame clones, not every one. The profile shows 150,000 to 200,000 clones, roughly 84% of them singletons. This TCR was recovered from a woman in her twenties or thirties who had been exposed to COVID-19. The sample taken for sequencing was PBMCs or T cells enriched from blood (not recorded which). The chain employs TRBV5-1 and TRBJ1-2; D is possibly TRBD1 (6 bases). The DNA for the CDR3 is TGCGCCAGCAGAAGGGACACCAACTATGGCTACACCTTC. Encoded protein: CASRRDTNYGYTF.